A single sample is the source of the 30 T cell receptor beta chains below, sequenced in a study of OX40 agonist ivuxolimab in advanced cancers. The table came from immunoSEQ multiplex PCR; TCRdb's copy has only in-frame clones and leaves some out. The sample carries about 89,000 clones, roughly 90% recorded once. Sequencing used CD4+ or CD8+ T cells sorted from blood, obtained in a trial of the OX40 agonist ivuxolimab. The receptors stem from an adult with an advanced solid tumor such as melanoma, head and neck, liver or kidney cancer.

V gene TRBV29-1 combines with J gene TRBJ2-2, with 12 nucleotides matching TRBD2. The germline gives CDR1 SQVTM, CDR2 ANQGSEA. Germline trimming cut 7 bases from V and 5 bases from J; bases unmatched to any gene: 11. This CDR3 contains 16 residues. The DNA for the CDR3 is TGCAGCGATAGGGGGCCTAGCGGGAGGGCGACCGGGGAGCTGTTTTTT. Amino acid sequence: CSDRGPSGRATGELFF.

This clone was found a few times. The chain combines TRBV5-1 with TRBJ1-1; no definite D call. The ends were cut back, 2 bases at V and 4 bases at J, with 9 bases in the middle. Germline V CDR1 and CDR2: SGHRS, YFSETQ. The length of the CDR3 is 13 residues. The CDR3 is CASSFSEVTEAFF. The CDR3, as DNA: TGCGCCAGCAGCTTTTCAGAGGTCACTGAAGCTTTCTTT.

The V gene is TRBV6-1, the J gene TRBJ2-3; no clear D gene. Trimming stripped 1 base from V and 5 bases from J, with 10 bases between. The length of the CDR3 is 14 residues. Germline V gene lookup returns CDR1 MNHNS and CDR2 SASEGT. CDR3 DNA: TGTGCCAGCAGTGAAGGGCGAGAAGGAGATACGCAGTATTTT. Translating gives CASSEGREGDTQYF.

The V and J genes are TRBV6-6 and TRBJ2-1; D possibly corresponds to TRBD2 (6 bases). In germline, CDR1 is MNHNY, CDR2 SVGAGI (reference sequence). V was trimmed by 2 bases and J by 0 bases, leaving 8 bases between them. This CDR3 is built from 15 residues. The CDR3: CASSYGAGSYNEQFF. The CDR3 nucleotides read TGTGCCAGCAGTTACGGAGCGGGCTCCTACAATGAGCAGTTCTTC.

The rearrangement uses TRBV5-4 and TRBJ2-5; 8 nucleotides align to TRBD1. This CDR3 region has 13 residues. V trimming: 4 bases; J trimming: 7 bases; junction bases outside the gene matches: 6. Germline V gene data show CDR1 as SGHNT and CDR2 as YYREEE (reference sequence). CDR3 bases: TGTGCCAGCAGCATTGACAGGGGTGGGACCCAGTACTTC. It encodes CASSIDRGGTQYF.

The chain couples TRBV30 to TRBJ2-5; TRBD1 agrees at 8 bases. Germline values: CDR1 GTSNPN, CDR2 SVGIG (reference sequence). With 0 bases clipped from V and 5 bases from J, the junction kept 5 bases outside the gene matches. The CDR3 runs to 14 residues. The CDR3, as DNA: TGTGCCTGGAGTGTTCAGGGGGCCGGGGAGACCCAGTACTTC. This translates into CAWSVQGAGETQYF.

CDR3 protein: CSVGGEANEKLFF. CDR3 in DNA: TGCAGCGTAGGGGGCGAAGCTAATGAAAAACTGTTTTTT. The rearrangement uses TRBV29-1 and TRBJ1-4, with 7 nucleotides matching TRBD1. Germline V gene lookup returns CDR1 SQVTM and CDR2 ANQGSEA. V lost 6 bases and J lost 3; bases outside the gene matches: 4. The CDR3 runs 13 residues. The full variable domain, with the rest looked up from reference TRBV29-1 and TRBJ1-4, is SAVISQKPSRDICQRGTSLTIQCQVDSQVTMMFWYRQQPGQSLTLIATANQGSEATYESGFVIDKFPISRPNLTFSTLTVSNMSPEDSSIYLCSVGGEANEKLFFGSGTQLSVL.

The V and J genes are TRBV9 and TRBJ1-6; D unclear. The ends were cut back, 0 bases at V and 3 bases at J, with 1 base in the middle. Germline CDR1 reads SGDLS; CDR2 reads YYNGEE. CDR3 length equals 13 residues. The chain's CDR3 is CASSVDYNSPLHF. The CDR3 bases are TGTGCCAGCAGCGTAGACTATAATTCACCCCTCCACTTT.

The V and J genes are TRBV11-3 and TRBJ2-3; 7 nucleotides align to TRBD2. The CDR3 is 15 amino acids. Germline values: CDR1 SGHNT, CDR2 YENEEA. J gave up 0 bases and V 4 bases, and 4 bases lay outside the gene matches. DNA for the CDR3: TGTGCCAGCAGCTCCGGGGGGACTAGCACAGATACGCAGTATTTT. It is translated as CASSSGGTSTDTQYF.

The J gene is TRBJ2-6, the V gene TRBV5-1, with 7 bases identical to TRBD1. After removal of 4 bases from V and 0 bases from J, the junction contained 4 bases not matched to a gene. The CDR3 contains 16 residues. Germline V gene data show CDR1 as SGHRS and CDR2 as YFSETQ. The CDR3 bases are TGCGCCAGCAGCCGGGACAGCGTCTCTGGGGCCAACGTCCTGACTTTC. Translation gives CASSRDSVSGANVLTF.

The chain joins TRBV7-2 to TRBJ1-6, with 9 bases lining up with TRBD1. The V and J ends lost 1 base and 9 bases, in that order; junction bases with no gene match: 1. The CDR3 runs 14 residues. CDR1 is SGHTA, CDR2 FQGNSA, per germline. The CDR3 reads CASSLGQGGSPLHF. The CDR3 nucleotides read TGTGCCAGCAGCTTAGGACAGGGGGGTTCACCCCTCCACTTT.

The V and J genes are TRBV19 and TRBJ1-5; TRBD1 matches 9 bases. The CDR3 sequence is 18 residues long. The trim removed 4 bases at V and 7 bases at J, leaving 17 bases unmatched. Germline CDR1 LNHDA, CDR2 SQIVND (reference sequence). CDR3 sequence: CASSNGRGQGKPSQPQHF. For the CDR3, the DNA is TGTGCCAGTAGTAATGGACGGGGACAGGGCAAACCAAGCCAGCCCCAGCATTTT.

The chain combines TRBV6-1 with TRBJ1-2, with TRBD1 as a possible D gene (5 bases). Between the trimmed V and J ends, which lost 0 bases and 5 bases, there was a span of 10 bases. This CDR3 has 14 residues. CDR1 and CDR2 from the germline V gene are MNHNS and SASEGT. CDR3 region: CASSEAGEGYGYTF. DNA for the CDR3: TGTGCCAGCAGTGAAGCAGGGGAAGGATATGGCTACACCTTC.

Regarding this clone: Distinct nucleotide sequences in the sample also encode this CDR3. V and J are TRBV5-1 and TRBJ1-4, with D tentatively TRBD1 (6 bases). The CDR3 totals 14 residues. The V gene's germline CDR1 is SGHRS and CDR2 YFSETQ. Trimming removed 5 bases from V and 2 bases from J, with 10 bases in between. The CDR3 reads CASSWGATNEKLFF. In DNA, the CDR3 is TGCGCCAGCAGTTGGGGGGCTACTAATGAAAAACTGTTTTTT.

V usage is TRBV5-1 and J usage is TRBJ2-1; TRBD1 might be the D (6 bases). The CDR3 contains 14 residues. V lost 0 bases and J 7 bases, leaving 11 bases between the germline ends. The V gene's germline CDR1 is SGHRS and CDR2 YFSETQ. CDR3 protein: CASSLVLQGNEQFF. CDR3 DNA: TGCGCCAGCAGCTTGGTTCTACAGGGAAATGAGCAGTTCTTC.

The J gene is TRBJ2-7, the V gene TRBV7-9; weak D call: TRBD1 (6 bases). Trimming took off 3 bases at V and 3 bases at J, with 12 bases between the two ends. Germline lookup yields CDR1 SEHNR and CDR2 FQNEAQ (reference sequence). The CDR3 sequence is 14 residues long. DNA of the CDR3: TGTGCCAGCAGCTTGTTGACAGGTGACTACGAGCAGTACTTC. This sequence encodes CASSLLTGDYEQYF.

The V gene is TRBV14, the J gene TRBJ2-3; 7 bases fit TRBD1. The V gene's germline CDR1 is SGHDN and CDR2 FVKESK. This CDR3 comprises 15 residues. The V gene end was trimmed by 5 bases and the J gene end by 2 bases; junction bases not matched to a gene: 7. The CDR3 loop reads CASSTQGTVTDTQYF. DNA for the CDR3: TGTGCCAGCAGCACCCAGGGGACAGTCACAGATACGCAGTATTTT.

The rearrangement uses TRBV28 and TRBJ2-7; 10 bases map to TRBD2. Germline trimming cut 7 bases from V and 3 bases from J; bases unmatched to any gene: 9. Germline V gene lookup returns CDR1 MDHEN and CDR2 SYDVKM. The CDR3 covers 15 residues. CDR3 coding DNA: TGTGCCAGCACCCGAGGTGTAGCGGGGGGCTACGAGCAGTACTTC. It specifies CASTRGVAGGYEQYF. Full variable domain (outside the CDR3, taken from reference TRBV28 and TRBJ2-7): DVKVTQSSRYLVKRTGEKVFLECVQDMDHENMFWYRQDPGLGLRLIYFSYDVKMKEKGDIPEGYSVSREKKERFSLILESASTNQTSMYLCASTRGVAGGYEQYFGPGTRLTVT.

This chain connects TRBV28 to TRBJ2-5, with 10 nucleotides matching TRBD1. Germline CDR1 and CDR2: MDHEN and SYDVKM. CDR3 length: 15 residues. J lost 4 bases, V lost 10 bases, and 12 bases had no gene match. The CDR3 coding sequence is TGTGCCACCGCTAACCGGGACAGGGGAGGAGAGACCCAGTACTTC. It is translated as CATANRDRGGETQYF.

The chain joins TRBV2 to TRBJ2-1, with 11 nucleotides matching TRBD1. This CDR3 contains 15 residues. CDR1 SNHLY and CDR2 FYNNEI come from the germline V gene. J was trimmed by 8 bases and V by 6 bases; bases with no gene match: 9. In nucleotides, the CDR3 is TGTGCCAGCAGCGTTCGGACAGGGGGCTTAGATGAGCAGTTCTTC. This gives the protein CASSVRTGGLDEQFF.

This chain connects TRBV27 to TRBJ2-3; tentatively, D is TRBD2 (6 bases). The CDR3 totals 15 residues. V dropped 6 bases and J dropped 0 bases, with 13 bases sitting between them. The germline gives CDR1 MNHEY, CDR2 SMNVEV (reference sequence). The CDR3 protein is CASSPRGPSTDTQYF. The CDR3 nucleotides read TGTGCCAGCAGCCCGCGGGGACCAAGCACAGATACGCAGTATTTT.

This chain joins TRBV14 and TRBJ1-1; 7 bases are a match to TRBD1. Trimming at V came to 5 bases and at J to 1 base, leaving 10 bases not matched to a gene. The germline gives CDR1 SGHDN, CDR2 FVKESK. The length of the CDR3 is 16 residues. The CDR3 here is CASSILGGAGNTEAFF. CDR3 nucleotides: TGTGCCAGCAGCATTTTAGGGGGCGCAGGGAACACTGAAGCTTTCTTT.

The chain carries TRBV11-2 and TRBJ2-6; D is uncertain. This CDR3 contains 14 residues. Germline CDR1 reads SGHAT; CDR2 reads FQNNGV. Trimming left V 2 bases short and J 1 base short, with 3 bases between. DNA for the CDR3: TGTGCCAGCAGCTTAACATCTGGGGCCAACGTCCTGACTTTC. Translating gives CASSLTSGANVLTF. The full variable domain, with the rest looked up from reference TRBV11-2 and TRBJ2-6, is EAGVAQSPRYKIIEKRQSVAFWCNPISGHATLYWYQQILGQGPKLLIQFQNNGVVDDSQLPKDRFSAERLKGVDSTLKIQPAKLEDSAVYLCASSLTSGANVLTFGAGSRLTVL.

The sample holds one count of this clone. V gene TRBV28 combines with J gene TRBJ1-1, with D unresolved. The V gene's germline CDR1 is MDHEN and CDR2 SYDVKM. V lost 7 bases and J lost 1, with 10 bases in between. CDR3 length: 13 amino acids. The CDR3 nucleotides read TGTGCCAGCAACCATCCAGAGAACACTGAAGCTTTCTTT. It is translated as CASNHPENTEAFF.

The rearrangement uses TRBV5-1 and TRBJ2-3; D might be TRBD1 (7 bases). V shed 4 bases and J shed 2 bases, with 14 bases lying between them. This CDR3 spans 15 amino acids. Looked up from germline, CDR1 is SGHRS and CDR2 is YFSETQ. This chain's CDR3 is CASSAGQPTTDTQYF. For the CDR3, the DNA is TGCGCCAGCAGCGCGGGACAGCCCACCACAGATACGCAGTATTTT.

CDR3 DNA sequence: TGTGCCAGCAGTGAAGCTGGCGGGGGAAGAACCGGGGAGCTGTTTTTT. Residues: CASSEAGGGRTGELFF. The rearrangement joins TRBV2 to TRBJ2-2, with 7 bases fitting TRBD2. This CDR3 spans 16 amino acids. Germline lookup yields CDR1 SNHLY and CDR2 FYNNEI. V lost 0 bases and J lost 5; bases outside the gene matches: 6. The variable domain in full, completed from reference TRBV2 and TRBJ2-2, reads EPEVTQTPSHQVTQMGQEVILRCVPISNHLYFYWYRQILGQKVEFLVSFYNNEISEKSEIFDDQFSVERPDGSNFTLKIRSTKLEDSAMYFCASSEAGGGRTGELFFGEGSRLTVL.

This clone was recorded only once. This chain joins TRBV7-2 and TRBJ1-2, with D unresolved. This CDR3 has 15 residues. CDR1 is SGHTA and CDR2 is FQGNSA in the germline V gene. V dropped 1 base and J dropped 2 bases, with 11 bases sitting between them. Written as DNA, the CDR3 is TGTGCCAGCAGCTTAGGGCGCAATCCCAACTATGGCTACACCTTC. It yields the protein CASSLGRNPNYGYTF.

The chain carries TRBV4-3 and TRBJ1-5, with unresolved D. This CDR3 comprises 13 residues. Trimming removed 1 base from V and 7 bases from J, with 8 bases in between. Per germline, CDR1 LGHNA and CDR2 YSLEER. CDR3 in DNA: TGCGCCAGCAGCCAAGGTTACAGACAGCCCCAGCATTTT. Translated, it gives CASSQGYRQPQHF.

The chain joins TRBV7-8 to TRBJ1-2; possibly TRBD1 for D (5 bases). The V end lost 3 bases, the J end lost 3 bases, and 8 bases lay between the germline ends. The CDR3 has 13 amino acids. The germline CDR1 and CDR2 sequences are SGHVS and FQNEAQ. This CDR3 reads CASSLGGDYGYTF. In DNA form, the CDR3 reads TGTGCCAGCAGCTTGGGGGGGGACTATGGCTACACCTTC. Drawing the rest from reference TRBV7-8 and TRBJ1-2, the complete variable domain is GAGVSQSPRYKVAKRGQDVALRCDPISGHVSLFWYQQALGQGPEFLTYFQNEAQLDKSGLPSDRFFAERPEGSVSTLKIQRTQQEDSAVYLCASSLGGDYGYTFGSGTRLTVV.

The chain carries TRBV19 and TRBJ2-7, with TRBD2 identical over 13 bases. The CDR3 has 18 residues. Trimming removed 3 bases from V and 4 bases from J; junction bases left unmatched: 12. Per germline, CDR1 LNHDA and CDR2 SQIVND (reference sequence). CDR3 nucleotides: TGTGCCAGTAGTATTGGCGGGGGTGGACTAGCGGGAGCGTACGAGCAGTACTTC. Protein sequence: CASSIGGGGLAGAYEQYF. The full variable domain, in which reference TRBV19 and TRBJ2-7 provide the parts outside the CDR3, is DGGITQSPKYLFRKEGQNVTLSCEQNLNHDAMYWYRQDPGQGLRLIYYSQIVNDFQKGDIAEGYSVSREKKESFPLTVTSAQKNPTAFYLCASSIGGGGLAGAYEQYFGPGTRLTVT.